A single sample gave rise to the 4 T cell receptor beta chains below, sequenced in a study of T cell responses to AZD1222 COVID-19 vaccine. Assay: immunoSEQ multiplex PCR; the TCRdb copy retains only in-frame clones and omits some. The sample yields 150,000 to 200,000 clones, 85% to 95% seen once. Sequencing was performed on peripheral blood, taken on day 0 of AZD1222 vaccination. Every receptor here comes from an adult in good health.

The chain carries TRBV7-9 and TRBJ2-1; possibly TRBD2 for D (5 bases). Germline assignment: CDR1 SEHNR and CDR2 FQNEAQ (reference sequence). Deletions cut 1 base from V and 5 bases from J, with 9 bases between. The CDR3 totals 14 residues. CDR3 DNA: TGTGCCAGCAGCTTAGTGGTCGGGGACAATGAGCAGTTCTTC. Its translation is CASSLVVGDNEQFF.

This chain links TRBV30 with TRBJ1-2, with TRBD1 matching 7 bases. The ends lost 0 bases at V and 5 bases at J; junction bases unmatched: 6. CDR3 length: 14 amino acids. Germline CDR1 GTSNPN, CDR2 SVGIG (reference sequence). CDR3 bases: TGTGCCTGGAGTGTAGGGGACAGAGCGTATGGCTACACCTTC. Amino acids: CAWSVGDRAYGYTF.

CDR3 protein: CASSLVGGRHYEQYF. For the CDR3, the DNA is TGTGCCAGCAGCTTGGTGGGGGGGAGGCACTACGAGCAGTACTTC. The chain has TRBV5-6 and TRBJ2-7, with 7 bases matching TRBD2. The junction had 6 bases not matched to a gene; V was cut back by 0 bases and J by 3 bases. The length of the CDR3 is 15 residues. Germline CDR1 SGHDT, CDR2 YYEEEE.

This chain links TRBV24-1 with TRBJ2-1; tentatively, D is TRBD2 (7 bases). With 4 bases removed from V and 7 bases from J, the gap between germline ends came to 22 bases. The CDR3 loop spans 17 amino acids. CDR1 is KGHDR, CDR2 SFDVKD, per germline. The CDR3 coding sequence is TGTGCCACCAGTGACTCTAAACGCGGACTAGGGGGTAATGAGCAGTTCTTC. Amino acids: CATSDSKRGLGGNEQFF.